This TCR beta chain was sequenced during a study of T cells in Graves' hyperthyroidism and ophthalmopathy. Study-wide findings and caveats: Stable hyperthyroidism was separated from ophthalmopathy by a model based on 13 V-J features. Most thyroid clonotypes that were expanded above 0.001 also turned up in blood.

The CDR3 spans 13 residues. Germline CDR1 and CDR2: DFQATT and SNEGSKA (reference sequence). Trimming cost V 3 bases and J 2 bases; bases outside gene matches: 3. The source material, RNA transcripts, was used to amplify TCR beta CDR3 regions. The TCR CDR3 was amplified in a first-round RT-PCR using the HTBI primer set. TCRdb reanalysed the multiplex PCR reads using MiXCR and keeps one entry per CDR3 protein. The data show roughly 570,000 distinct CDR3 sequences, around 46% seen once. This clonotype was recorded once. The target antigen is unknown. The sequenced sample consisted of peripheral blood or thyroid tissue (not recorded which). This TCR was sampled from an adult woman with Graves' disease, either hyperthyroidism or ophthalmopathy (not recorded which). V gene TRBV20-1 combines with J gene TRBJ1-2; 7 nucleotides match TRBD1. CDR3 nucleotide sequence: TGCAGTGCTAGTTCGACAGGGAACTATGGCTACACCTTC. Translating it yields CSASSTGNYGYTF.